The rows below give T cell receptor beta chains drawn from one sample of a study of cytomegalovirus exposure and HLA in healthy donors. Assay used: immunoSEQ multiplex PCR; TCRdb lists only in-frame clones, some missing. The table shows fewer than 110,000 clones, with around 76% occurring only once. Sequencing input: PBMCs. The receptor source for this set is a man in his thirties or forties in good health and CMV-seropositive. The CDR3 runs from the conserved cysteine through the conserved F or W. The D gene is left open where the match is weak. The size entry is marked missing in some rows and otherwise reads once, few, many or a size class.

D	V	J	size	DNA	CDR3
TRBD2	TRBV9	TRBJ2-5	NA	TGTGCCAGCAGCGTAGGAGCTAGCGGGGGGGGTAGGGAGACCCAGTACTTC	CASSVGASGGGRETQYF
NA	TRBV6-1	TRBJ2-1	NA	TGTGCCAGCAGTGAAGCGGGCAGATATGAGCAGTTCTTC	CASSEAGRYEQFF
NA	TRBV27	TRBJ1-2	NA	TGTGCCAGCAGTCCAGGGTTGGCTAACTATGGCTACACCTTC	CASSPGLANYGYTF
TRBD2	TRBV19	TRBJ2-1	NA	TGTGCCAGTAGTATTTCTGGGACTAGCGGGGGGTACGATGAGCAGTTCTTC	CASSISGTSGGYDEQFF
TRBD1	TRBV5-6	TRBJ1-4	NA	TGTGCCAGCAGCTCGACAGGGATTGAAAAACTGTTTTTT	CASSSTGIEKLFF
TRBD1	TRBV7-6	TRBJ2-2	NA	TGTGCCAGCAGCGAAACCCTGGACAGGGGATACAGTTCCGGGGAGCTGTTTTTT	CASSETLDRGYSSGELFF
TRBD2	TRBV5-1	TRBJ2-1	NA	TGCGCCAGCAGCCGGACTAGCGGGGTTAATGAGCAGTTCTTC	CASSRTSGVNEQFF
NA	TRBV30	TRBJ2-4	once	TGTGCCTGGAGTGTAAGACAGTCGGGCATTCAGTACTTC	CAWSVRQSGIQYF
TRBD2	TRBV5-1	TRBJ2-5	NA	TGCGCCAGCGGTTTGGCGAGCGGGGTCGAGACCCAGTACTTC	CASGLASGVETQYF
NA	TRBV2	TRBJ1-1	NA	TGTGCCAGCAGTGAGAGGGCCATAGGGCTGAACACTGAAGCTTTCTTT	CASSERAIGLNTEAFF
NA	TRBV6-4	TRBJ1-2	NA	TGTGCCAGCAGTGCGAATCACGGCTATGGCTACACCTTC	CASSANHGYGYTF
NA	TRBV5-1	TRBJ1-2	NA	TGCGCCAGCAGCTTGGTCCCAGGGCCCAGTACTAACTATGGCTACACCTTC	CASSLVPGPSTNYGYTF
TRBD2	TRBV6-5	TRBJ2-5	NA	TGTGCCAGCAGTGAGGCGGGGGGCCAAGAGACCCAGTACTTC	CASSEAGGQETQYF
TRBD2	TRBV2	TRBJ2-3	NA	TGTGCCAGCAGGGGACTAGCGGGGGGCCCGTGGACGCAGTATTTT	CASRGLAGGPWTQYF